These 13 T cell receptor beta chains came from one sample sequenced in a study of beta chain features in type 1 diabetes. Sequenced material consisted of expressed TCRB transcripts (all of the isolated RNA was reverse transcribed). Data came from immunoSEQ multiplex PCR; TCRdb stores just in-frame clones and leaves some out. The repertoire holds roughly 330,000 clones, with about 11% as singletons. The sample taken for sequencing was naive CD4+ T cells from blood. Receptor source: a woman aged 30 to 39 in good health.

The chain employs TRBV18 and TRBJ1-2; 7 bases are a match to TRBD1. Germline-derived CDR1 and CDR2 are KGHSH and LQKENI. This CDR3 has 13 residues. Trimming took 1 base from V and 7 from J; bases not matched to a gene: 3. The CDR3 region has the DNA TGTGCCAGCTCACCACAGGGGGCCTCTGGCTACACCTTC. The encoded protein is CASSPQGASGYTF.

This clone was seen a single time. The genes are TRBV18 and TRBJ2-7; tentative D call: TRBD2 (7 bases). The CDR3 loop spans 15 amino acids. Per the germline V gene, CDR1 is KGHSH and CDR2 is LQKENI. V was shortened by 5 bases and J by 2 bases, with 16 bases between the two germline ends. CDR3 loop: CASSTNPGGPYEQYF. The CDR3 DNA reads as TGTGCCAGCTCAACCAATCCGGGGGGCCCCTACGAGCAGTACTTC.

Remarks on this clone: This sample also contains other DNA sequences that code for the same CDR3. The DNA for the CDR3 is TGCAGTGCGACAGGGAGCTACGAGCAGTACTTC. This codes for CSATGSYEQYF. The rearrangement joins TRBV20-1 to TRBJ2-7, with 7 nucleotides matching TRBD1. Per germline, CDR1 DFQATT and CDR2 SNEGSKA (reference sequence). The V and J ends lost 6 bases and 3 bases, in that order; junction bases with no gene match: 2. The CDR3 spans 11 residues.

This chain uses TRBV19 with TRBJ2-3, with D uncertain. This CDR3 has 13 residues. From germline, CDR1 is LNHDA and CDR2 SQIVND (reference sequence). Trimming stripped 5 bases from V and 0 bases from J, with 6 bases between. CDR3 sequence (DNA): TGTGCCAGTAGTTTCTCTAGCACAGATACGCAGTATTTT. Amino acid sequence: CASSFSSTDTQYF. The full variable domain, with the rest looked up from reference TRBV19 and TRBJ2-3, is DGGITQSPKYLFRKEGQNVTLSCEQNLNHDAMYWYRQDPGQGLRLIYYSQIVNDFQKGDIAEGYSVSREKKESFPLTVTSAQKNPTAFYLCASSFSSTDTQYFGPGTRLTVL.

This chain links TRBV6-5 with TRBJ1-2; 7 bases agree with TRBD1. This CDR3 comprises 14 residues. Germline V gene lookup returns CDR1 MNHEY and CDR2 SVGAGI. With V trimmed by 5 bases and J by 4 bases, 7 bases remained unmatched. This CDR3 reads CASSDPGTVYGYTF. CDR3 nucleotides: TGTGCCAGCAGTGACCCCGGGACAGTCTATGGCTACACCTTC.

This clone was picked up a small number of times. The chain carries TRBV29-1 and TRBJ2-2; tentatively, D is TRBD2 (5 bases). V lost 6 bases and J lost 1, with 15 bases in between. Germline CDR1 SQVTM, CDR2 ANQGSEA. This CDR3 has 15 amino acids. CDR3 coding DNA: TGCAGCGTCCAAGTGAGACTATTGAACACCGGGGAGCTGTTTTTT. Protein sequence: CSVQVRLLNTGELFF.

The rearrangement uses TRBV14 and TRBJ2-4, with TRBD2 as a possible D gene (5 bases). V was shortened by 0 bases and J by 0 bases, with 12 bases between the two germline ends. This CDR3 is 17 amino acids long. The germline V gene has CDR1 SGHDN and CDR2 FVKESK. The CDR3 bases are TGTGCCAGCAGCCAAGAGGGAGCAGGACTAGCCAAAAACATTCAGTACTTC. It encodes CASSQEGAGLAKNIQYF.

This chain connects TRBV25-1 to TRBJ2-7; maybe TRBD1 (6 bases). Germline values: CDR1 MGHDK, CDR2 SYGVNS. Trimming removed 5 bases at V and 0 bases at J, with 11 bases between. The CDR3 extends over 14 amino acids. CDR3 region: CASSSTGISYEQYF. CDR3 nucleotides: TGTGCCAGCAGTTCCACAGGGATCTCCTACGAGCAGTACTTC.

The V and J genes are TRBV5-1 and TRBJ2-7; maybe TRBD2 (5 bases). Germline-derived CDR1 and CDR2 are SGHRS and YFSETQ. Trimming removed 5 bases at V and 2 bases at J, with 14 bases between. This CDR3 region has 14 residues. Here the CDR3 reads CASRFRADAYEQYF. The CDR3, as DNA: TGCGCCAGCAGGTTTAGAGCGGATGCCTACGAGCAGTACTTC.

The chain links TRBV21-1 to TRBJ1-5; the table gives TRBD1 as D, unverified against the DNA. TRBV21-1 is an annotated pseudogene. CDR3 size: 17 residues. Here the CDR3 DNA reads TGTGCCAGCAGTCCTTACCCGACAGGGGCGGGCAATCAGCCCCAGCATTTT. This encodes CASSPYPTGAGNQPQHF.

The V gene is TRBV30, the J gene TRBJ1-4; TRBD1 might be the D (5 bases). The CDR3 loop spans 14 amino acids. The germline CDR1 and CDR2 sequences are GTSNPN and SVGIG (reference sequence). The V end lost 2 bases, the J end lost 8 bases, and 15 bases lay between the germline ends. CDR3 nucleotide sequence: TGTGCCTGGAGTTCGGGGGGAGGAAGCGAAAAACTGTTTTTT. Translation: CAWSSGGGSEKLFF.

This clone came up a few times. V gene TRBV15 combines with J gene TRBJ2-3; possible D gene TRBD1, 5 bases. The CDR3 has 15 amino acids. Germline CDR1 is LNHNV and CDR2 is YYDKDF (reference sequence). V dropped 3 bases and J dropped 0 bases, with 10 bases sitting between them. CDR3 sequence: CATSSRQISTDTQYF. CDR3 in DNA: TGTGCCACCAGCAGTAGACAGATTAGCACAGATACGCAGTATTTT.

This clone was picked up a small number of times. This chain joins TRBV7-6 and TRBJ2-3; TRBD2 matches at 11 bases. The length of the CDR3 is 17 residues. After removal of 5 bases from V and 6 bases from J, the junction contained 13 bases not matched to a gene. CDR1 is SGHVS and CDR2 is FNYEAQ in the germline V gene. CDR3 sequence reads: CASSARGGTSGFDTQYF. The CDR3 coding sequence is TGTGCCAGCAGCGCCCGCGGGGGGACTAGCGGTTTCGATACGCAGTATTTT.